This T cell receptor (beta chain) was identified in a study of regulatory and conventional T cells in RAG deficiency. Blood CD4+ CD25-low CD127-high conventional T cells supplied the genomic DNA template. Overall study results and limits: Shorter CDR3s in all patient subsets; >80% Treg-Tconv overlap in Omenn. RAG-deficient patients showed markedly lower Shannon entropy and higher Simpson indices than control T-cell subsets.

As concerns this clone: Its antigen remains unknown.

Assay: immunoSEQ multiplex PCR; the TCRdb copy retains only in-frame clones and omits some. The data contain about 50,000 clones, around 89% of them singletons. Looked up from germline, CDR1 is SGHNT and CDR2 is YENEEA. The CDR3 length is 17 residues. V lost 1 base, J lost 1 base, and 14 bases lay in between. This sample also appeared in a second study, on regulatory T cells. This second study says: Primers: 52 TRBV forward and 13 TRBJ reverse.

The chain uses TRBV11-3 and TRBJ2-4; D is undetermined. Sequenced input: CD4+ effector T cells sorted from blood. This receptor was taken from a human donor in good health. CDR3 nucleotides: TGTGCCAGCAGCTTAGGTAGTTTGGGTTCTGCCAAAAACATTCAGTACTTC. Translated: CASSLGSLGSAKNIQYF.